These 12 T cell receptor beta chains were all obtained from the same sample, sequenced in a study of blood T cell repertoires in COVID-19. Sequencing was performed with immunoSEQ multiplex PCR; in TCRdb, only in-frame clones are kept and a portion is missing. The data contain 150,000 to 180,000 clones, 70% to 85% of them singletons. Sample: peripheral blood. The receptors originated from a woman aged 60 to 75 with acute or convalescent COVID-19.

This clone was picked up one time. The chain couples TRBV3-1 (or the pseudogene TRBV3-2) to TRBJ1-1; 8 bases match TRBD1. The CDR3 consists of 15 residues. V trimming: 4 bases; J trimming: 1 base; junction bases outside the gene matches: 5. Germline V CDR1 and CDR2: LGHDT, YNNKEL (reference sequence). The chain's CDR3 is CASSLADRGNTEAFF. CDR3 coding DNA: TGTGCCAGCAGCCTCGCAGACAGGGGGAACACTGAAGCTTTCTTT.

This chain connects TRBV6-6 to TRBJ1-2; 7 nucleotides match TRBD1. Per the germline V gene, CDR1 is MNHNY and CDR2 is SVGAGI (reference sequence). This CDR3 has 15 residues. V lost 2 bases and J lost 2; bases outside the gene matches: 5. The CDR3 protein is CASSYKWDRNYGYTF. In nucleotides, the CDR3 is TGTGCCAGCAGTTACAAGTGGGACAGAAACTATGGCTACACCTTC.

The DNA for the CDR3 is TGTGCCAGTAGTATGGAGGGAGTGGACGATCGTGGCTACACCTTC. Translating gives CASSMEGVDDRGYTF. The V call is TRBV19, the J call TRBJ1-2, with D unclear. CDR3 length: 15 amino acids. Per germline, CDR1 LNHDA and CDR2 SQIVND (reference sequence). V lost 3 bases and J lost 7, with 18 bases in between.

This clone has just one count. The chain employs TRBV7-3 and TRBJ2-2; 8 nucleotides line up with TRBD2. CDR1 SGHTA and CDR2 FQGTGA come from the germline V gene. The ends lost 2 bases at V and 7 bases at J; junction bases unmatched: 6. This CDR3 is built from 15 residues. The CDR3 sequence is CASSLSTSVVGELFF. In nucleotides, the CDR3 is TGTGCCAGCAGCTTATCGACTAGCGTGGTCGGGGAGCTGTTTTTT.

The chain links TRBV18 to TRBJ1-5, with D possibly TRBD1 on 6 matching bases. The CDR3 consists of 13 residues. The V end was cut by 3 bases, the J end by 7 bases, with 10 bases between. CDR1 and CDR2 (germline): KGHSH, LQKENI. This chain's CDR3 is CASSPGAEQPQHF. In nucleotides, the CDR3 is TGTGCCAGCTCACCGGGGGCAGAACAGCCCCAGCATTTT. The full variable domain, in which reference TRBV18 and TRBJ1-5 provide the parts outside the CDR3, is NAGVMQNPRHLVRRRGQEARLRCSPMKGHSHVYWYRQLPEEGLKFMVYLQKENIIDESGMPKERFSAEFPKEGPSILRIQQVVRGDSAAYFCASSPGAEQPQHFGDGTRLSIL.

A single count supports this clone. The V gene is TRBV5-1, the J gene TRBJ2-1, with 10 bases identical to TRBD1. CDR1 and CDR2 (germline): SGHRS, YFSETQ. CDR3 length: 16 residues. V was pared by 2 bases and J by 7 bases, with 9 bases of the junction left unmatched. The CDR3 region is CASSLSGTGATNEQFF. For the CDR3, the DNA is TGCGCCAGCAGCTTATCCGGGACAGGGGCCACTAATGAGCAGTTCTTC.

A single count supports this clone. V usage is TRBV5-6 and J usage is TRBJ1-3; a weak D match, TRBD1 (6 bases). Germline-derived CDR1 and CDR2 are SGHDT and YYEEEE. Trimming removed 5 bases from V and 2 bases from J, with 11 bases in between. CDR3 size: 14 residues. Here the CDR3 DNA reads TGTGCCAGCAGTACAGGGTTCGCTGGAAACACCATATATTTT. Protein product: CASSTGFAGNTIYF. The whole variable domain, remainder taken from reference TRBV5-6 and TRBJ1-3, is DAGVTQSPTHLIKTRGQQVTLRCSPKSGHDTVSWYQQALGQGPQFIFQYYEEEERQRGNFPDRFSGHQFPNYSSELNVNALLLGDSALYLCASSTGFAGNTIYFGEGSWLTVV.

The V and J genes are TRBV6-5 and TRBJ1-3; D gene uncertain. The V and J ends lost 0 bases and 5 bases respectively, with 5 bases between them. This CDR3 contains 13 residues. The germline V gene encodes CDR1 MNHEY and CDR2 SVGAGI. The CDR3 coding sequence is TGTGCCAGCAGTTACTCGAGCCGAAACACCATATATTTT. It specifies CASSYSSRNTIYF.

The rearrangement joins TRBV7-8 to TRBJ1-1; TRBD1 aligns across 7 bases. With 5 bases clipped from V and 1 base from J, the junction kept 10 bases outside the gene matches. Germline V CDR1 and CDR2: SGHVS, FQNEAQ. The CDR3 spans 16 residues. This CDR3 reads CASSRRAHRGNTEAFF. The DNA for the CDR3 is TGTGCCAGCAGCCGGAGGGCCCACAGGGGGAACACTGAAGCTTTCTTT.

The chain joins TRBV6-2 or TRBV6-3 to TRBJ2-3; 11 bases map to TRBD2. V trimming: 5 bases; J trimming: 2 bases; junction bases outside the gene matches: 12. This CDR3 is built from 18 residues. Germline V gene lookup returns CDR1 MNHEY and CDR2 SVGEGT. CDR3 DNA: TGTGCCAGCAGTCACCCCACCGGGACTAGCGGTCACACAGATACGCAGTATTTT. Translation: CASSHPTGTSGHTDTQYF.

The chain employs TRBV18 and TRBJ2-7; 8 positions match TRBD1. Per germline, CDR1 KGHSH and CDR2 LQKENI. The junction had 8 bases not matched to a gene; V was cut back by 1 base and J by 3 bases. The CDR3 is made up of 16 amino acids. The DNA for the CDR3 is TGTGCCAGCTCACCACGTTTCCCGGACAGGGACTACGAGCAGTACGTC. Its translation is CASSPRFPDRDYEQYV.

The chain combines TRBV6-1 with TRBJ2-3; 12 bases match TRBD2. V was clipped by 1 base and J by 1 base; unmatched bases: 3. From germline, CDR1 is MNHNS and CDR2 SASEGT. This CDR3 has 17 residues. The CDR3 DNA is TGTGCCAGCAGTGAAGGGACTAGCGGGGCCCGCACAGATACGCAGTATTTT. It is translated as CASSEGTSGARTDTQYF.